This TCR beta chain originates from a study of OX40 agonist ivuxolimab in advanced cancers. TCRdb's table, derived via immunoSEQ multiplex PCR, lists solely in-frame clones and lacks some. Here the sample spans under 80,000 clones, less than 95% being singletons. CDR3 length equals 13 residues. From germline, CDR1 is SGHAT and CDR2 FQNNGV. V lost 1 base and J 0 bases, leaving 3 bases between the germline ends. V and J are TRBV11-2 and TRBJ1-1; D call uncertain. The source was CD4+ or CD8+ T cells sorted from blood, collected in a trial of the OX40 agonist ivuxolimab. The receptor's source is an adult with an advanced solid tumor such as melanoma, head and neck, liver or kidney cancer. For the CDR3, the DNA is TGTGCCAGCAGCTTAGTCCTGAACACTGAAGCTTTCTTT. Its translation is CASSLVLNTEAFF.